This TCR beta chain was identified in a study of kidney transplant recipient with SARS-CoV-2 infection. This clonotype is termed medium-sized. TCRdb fed the reads into MiXCR, producing one record per CDR3 protein. Of 200,000 to 250,000 distinct CDR3 sequences in the sample, around 30% are singletons; the top ten hold 7% to 8%. CDR1 and CDR2 (germline): MNHEY, SMNVEV (reference sequence). CDR3 size: 15 residues. V is TRBV27 and J is TRBJ2-4; D is unclear. The J call may not be correct, given that the DNA end is closer to TRBJ2-5. Sequenced material: a blood sample, taken at baseline and between days 110 and 120 from a kidney transplant recipient. The clonotype was recovered from a young adult male patient who had COVID-19 and was a kidney transplant recipient. Some T cells here may be from the graft donor. The CDR3 sequence is CASSPLVLRLRTQYF. As DNA, the CDR3 is TGTGCCAGCAGTCCCCTAGTTTTGAGGTTGCGGACCCAGTACTTC.